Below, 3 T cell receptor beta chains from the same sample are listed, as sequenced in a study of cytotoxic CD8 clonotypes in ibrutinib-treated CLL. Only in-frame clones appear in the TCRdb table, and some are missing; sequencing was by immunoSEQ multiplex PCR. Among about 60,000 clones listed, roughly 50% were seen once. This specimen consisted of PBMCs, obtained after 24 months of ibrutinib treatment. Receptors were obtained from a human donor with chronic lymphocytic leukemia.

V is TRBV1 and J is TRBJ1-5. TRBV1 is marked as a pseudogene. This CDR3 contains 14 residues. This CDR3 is CTSEPEMTHQPQHF. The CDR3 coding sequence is TGCACCAGCGAGCCTGAAATGACGCATCAGCCCCAGCATTTT.

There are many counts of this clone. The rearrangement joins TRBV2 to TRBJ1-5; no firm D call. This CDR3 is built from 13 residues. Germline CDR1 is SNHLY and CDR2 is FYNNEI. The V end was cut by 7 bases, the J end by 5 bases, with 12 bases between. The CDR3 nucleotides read TGTGCCAGCAAACGGGCAGAAGATCAGCCCCAGCATTTT. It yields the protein CASKRAEDQPQHF. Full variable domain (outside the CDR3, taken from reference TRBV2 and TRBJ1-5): EPEVTQTPSHQVTQMGQEVILRCVPISNHLYFYWYRQILGQKVEFLVSFYNNEISEKSEIFDDQFSVERPDGSNFTLKIRSTKLEDSAMYFCASKRAEDQPQHFGDGTRLSIL.

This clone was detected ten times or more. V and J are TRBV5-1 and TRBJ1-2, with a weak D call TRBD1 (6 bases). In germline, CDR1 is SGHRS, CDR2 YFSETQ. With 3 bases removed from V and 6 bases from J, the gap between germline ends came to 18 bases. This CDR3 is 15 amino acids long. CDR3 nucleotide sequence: TGCGCCAGCAGCTCTACTCCGAAGACAGGTCATGGCTACACCTTC. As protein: CASSSTPKTGHGYTF.